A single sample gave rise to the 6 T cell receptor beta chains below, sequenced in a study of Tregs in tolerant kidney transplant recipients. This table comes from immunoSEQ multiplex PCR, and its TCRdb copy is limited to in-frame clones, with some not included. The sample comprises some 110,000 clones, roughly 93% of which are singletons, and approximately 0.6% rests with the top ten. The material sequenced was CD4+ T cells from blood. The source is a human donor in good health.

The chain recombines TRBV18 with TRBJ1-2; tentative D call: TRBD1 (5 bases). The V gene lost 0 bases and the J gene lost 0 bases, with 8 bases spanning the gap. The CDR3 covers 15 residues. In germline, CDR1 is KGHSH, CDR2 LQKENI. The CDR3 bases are TGTGCCAGCTCACCACCGTGGGGGTCTAACTATGGCTACACCTTC. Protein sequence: CASSPPWGSNYGYTF.

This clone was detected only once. CDR3 sequence reads: CASGLDWNEQFF. The CDR3 bases are TGTGCTAGTGGTTTGGATTGGAATGAGCAGTTCTTC. The chain joins TRBV12-5 to TRBJ2-1; D gene uncertain. Germline-derived CDR1 and CDR2 are LGHNT and FRNRAP. The CDR3 contains 12 residues. Between the trimmed V and J ends, which lost 1 base and 7 bases, there was a span of 5 bases.

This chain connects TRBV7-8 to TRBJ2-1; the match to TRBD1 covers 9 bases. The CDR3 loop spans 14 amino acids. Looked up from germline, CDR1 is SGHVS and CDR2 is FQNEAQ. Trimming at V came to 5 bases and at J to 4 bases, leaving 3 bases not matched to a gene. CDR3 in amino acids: CASSRGQGYNEQFF. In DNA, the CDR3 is TGTGCCAGCAGCAGAGGACAGGGGTACAATGAGCAGTTCTTC.

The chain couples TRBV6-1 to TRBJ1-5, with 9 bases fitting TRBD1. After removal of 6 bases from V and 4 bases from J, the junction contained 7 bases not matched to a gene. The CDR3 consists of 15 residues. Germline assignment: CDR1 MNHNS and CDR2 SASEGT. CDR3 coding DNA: TGTGCCAGCAGACCGGGACAGGGAATGAATCAGCCCCAGCATTTT. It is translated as CASRPGQGMNQPQHF.

The CDR3 region has the DNA TGTGCCACCAGCAGGGTAGCGGGAGGGCCCAACGAGCAGTACTTC. Its protein is CATSRVAGGPNEQYF. The chain uses TRBV15 and TRBJ2-7, with 11 bases aligning to TRBD2. The CDR3 is 15 amino acids. Trimming took 3 bases from V and 5 from J; bases not matched to a gene: 6. Germline V gene lookup returns CDR1 LNHNV and CDR2 YYDKDF (reference sequence).

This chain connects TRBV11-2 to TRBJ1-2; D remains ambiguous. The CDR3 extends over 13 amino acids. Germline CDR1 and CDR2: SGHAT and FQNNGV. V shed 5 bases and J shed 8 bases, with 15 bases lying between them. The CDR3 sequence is CASSLHPMAGYTF. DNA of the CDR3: TGTGCCAGCAGCCTTCACCCTATGGCGGGCTACACCTTC. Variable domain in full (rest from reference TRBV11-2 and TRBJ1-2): EAGVAQSPRYKIIEKRQSVAFWCNPISGHATLYWYQQILGQGPKLLIQFQNNGVVDDSQLPKDRFSAERLKGVDSTLKIQPAKLEDSAVYLCASSLHPMAGYTFGSGTRLTVV.